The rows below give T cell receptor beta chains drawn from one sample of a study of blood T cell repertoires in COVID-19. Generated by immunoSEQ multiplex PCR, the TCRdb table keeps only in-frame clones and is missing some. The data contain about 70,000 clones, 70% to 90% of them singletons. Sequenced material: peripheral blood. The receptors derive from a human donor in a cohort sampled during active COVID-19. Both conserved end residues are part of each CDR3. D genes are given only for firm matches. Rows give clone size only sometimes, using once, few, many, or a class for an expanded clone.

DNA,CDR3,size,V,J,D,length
TGTGCCAGCTCACCACCGAGTGATCCCGGGGAGCTGTTTTTT,CASSPPSDPGELFF,NA,TRBV18,TRBJ2-2,NA,14
TGTGCCAGTAGTACTTGGGCTAGCGGAGGCATTCAGTACTTC,CASSTWASGGIQYF,NA,TRBV19,TRBJ2-4,TRBD2,14
TGTGCCAGCAGTGACTTAGGGGCGCCTCCAACTAATGAAAAACTGTTTTTT,CASSDLGAPPTNEKLFF,NA,TRBV2,TRBJ1-4,NA,17
TGTGCCAGTAAGTCCGCAGACTCCTATAATTCACCCCTCCACTTT,CASKSADSYNSPLHF,NA,TRBV19,TRBJ1-6,NA,15
TGTGCCACCAGTGAACGCACCGTAGCGGGGTTCAATCACAATGAGCAGTTCTTC,CATSERTVAGFNHNEQFF,NA,TRBV24-1,TRBJ2-1,TRBD2,18
TGTGCCAGCAGCTTGGGGACTAGTTCCTACAATGAGCAGTTCTTC,CASSLGTSSYNEQFF,once,TRBV5-8,TRBJ2-1,TRBD2,15
TGTGCCAGCAGTTACTCGGCAGGGGGAGGCAATCAGCCCCAGCATTTT,CASSYSAGGGNQPQHF,NA,TRBV6-2/TRBV6-3,TRBJ1-5,TRBD1,16
TGTGCCAGCAGCCAAGACCAAAGGACAGGGGCGATGAGAAAGACCCAGTACTTC,CASSQDQRTGAMRKTQYF,NA,TRBV3-1/TRBV3-2,TRBJ2-5,TRBD1,18
TGTGCCAGCAGTCCAGGGGGGACAGGGACAAATGAAAAACTGTTTTTT,CASSPGGTGTNEKLFF,once,TRBV5-4,TRBJ1-4,TRBD1,16
TGTGCCAGCAGCGATTACGGTGGCAATCAGCCCCAGCATTTT,CASSDYGGNQPQHF,NA,TRBV6-2/TRBV6-3,TRBJ1-5,NA,14
TGTGCCAGCAGCCCTCAGCACAGGGTCTCCTACAATGAGCAGTTCTTC,CASSPQHRVSYNEQFF,NA,TRBV7-2,TRBJ2-1,NA,16
TGTGCCAGCAGCAGGGACAGGGCCCTCTCTGGGGCCAACGTCCTGACTTTC,CASSRDRALSGANVLTF,NA,TRBV6-2/TRBV6-3,TRBJ2-6,TRBD1,17
TGTGCCAGTATAAAGAATTGGAGGCCTGGCGATAATTCACCCCTCCACTTT,CASIKNWRPGDNSPLHF,NA,TRBV19,TRBJ1-6,NA,17
TGTGCCAGCAGCGTAGTGCGCGGGGAGGCCCGCGGAGAGCAGTTCTTC,CASSVVRGEARGEQFF,NA,TRBV9,TRBJ2-1,NA,16
TGTGCCAGCAGTAGACCAGACACAGGGGGTGACACTGAAGCTTTCTTT,CASSRPDTGGDTEAFF,NA,TRBV6-6,TRBJ1-1,TRBD1,16
TGTGCCAGCTCACTCAGAACCCCGGGACTAGCGAACGAGCAGTACTTC,CASSLRTPGLANEQYF,NA,TRBV18,TRBJ2-7,TRBD2,16
TGCGCCAGCAGCTCTAGACAGGGACCAGATACGCAGTATTTT,CASSSRQGPDTQYF,NA,TRBV5-1,TRBJ2-3,TRBD1,14
TGTGCCAGCAGCTTGGTGGCAGGCGATGGCTACACCTTC,CASSLVAGDGYTF,NA,TRBV5-5,TRBJ1-2,NA,13
TGTGCCAGCAGCCGGGTTAGCGGGGGCCAAGAGACCCAGTACTTC,CASSRVSGGQETQYF,NA,TRBV5-6,TRBJ2-5,TRBD2,15
TGTGCCAGCAACCAGGGCCTCGCGAACACCGGGGAGCTGTTTTTT,CASNQGLANTGELFF,NA,TRBV5-4,TRBJ2-2,NA,15
TGTGCCAGCAGCTTAGGGGCTTATAATTCACCCCTCCACTTT,CASSLGAYNSPLHF,NA,TRBV7-8,TRBJ1-6,NA,14
TGTGCCACCAGCAGAAATACAGGGGGAACTGAAGCTTTCTTT,CATSRNTGGTEAFF,NA,TRBV15,TRBJ1-1,TRBD1,14
TGTGCCAGCAGCTTGCCGGGCGGACAGAAGGATACGCAGTATTTT,CASSLPGGQKDTQYF,once,TRBV5-4,TRBJ2-3,NA,15
TGTGCCAGCAGGAATCAAGGGGGCCGAGCTTTCTTT,CASRNQGGRAFF,NA,TRBV6-5,TRBJ1-1,TRBD1,12
TGCGCCAGCAGCCGGGGACTAGCGGGGGGCTCCTACAATGAGCAGTTCTTC,CASSRGLAGGSYNEQFF,NA,TRBV4-1,TRBJ2-1,TRBD2,17
TGTGCCAGCAGCAGGCGGGGAGGCACTGGAAACACCATATATTTT,CASSRRGGTGNTIYF,NA,TRBV7-9,TRBJ1-3,NA,15
TGTGCCAGCAGCCTCGTGGCGGGGGGGCCAGAGACCCAGTACTTC,CASSLVAGGPETQYF,NA,TRBV11-2,TRBJ2-5,TRBD2,15
TGTGCCAGCAGTCAGACTAGCGGGGCAACCTACGAGCAGTACTTC,CASSQTSGATYEQYF,NA,TRBV6-5,TRBJ2-7,TRBD2,15
TGTGCCAGCAGGTCCGGGGGGGCCACAGATACGCAGTATTTT,CASRSGGATDTQYF,NA,TRBV5-4,TRBJ2-3,TRBD2,14
TGTGCCAGCAGCCCAAATCCGACAGGTCGCGAGCAGTACTTC,CASSPNPTGREQYF,NA,TRBV5-4,TRBJ2-7,NA,14
TGTGCCACGATCCGGGACTATAATTCACCCCTCCACTTT,CATIRDYNSPLHF,NA,TRBV28,TRBJ1-6,NA,13
TGTGCCAGCAGCACCCGGACAGGGGTAATCGCTTTCTTT,CASSTRTGVIAFF,NA,TRBV13,TRBJ1-1,TRBD1,13
TGTGCCAGCAGCGTAGGCGGGGCTCGGCAAGAGACCCAGTACTTC,CASSVGGARQETQYF,NA,TRBV9,TRBJ2-5,NA,15
TGTGCCAGCAGCTTAGTACAGGCAACTGAAGCTTTCTTT,CASSLVQATEAFF,NA,TRBV7-8,TRBJ1-1,NA,13
TGTGCCAGCAGCAAAGAGGGCGGGAGATCTGCAACTAATGAAAAACTGTTTTTT,CASSKEGGRSATNEKLFF,NA,TRBV21-1,TRBJ1-4,NA,18
TGTGCCTGGAGTGGGGTAGCCCTTGGGGGGGGCTACACCTTC,CAWSGVALGGGYTF,NA,TRBV30,TRBJ1-2,NA,14
TGTGCCAGCAGCCCCGCGGGCTGGATGAACACTGAAGCTTTCTTT,CASSPAGWMNTEAFF,NA,TRBV6-5,TRBJ1-1,NA,15
TGTGCCAGCGTCCAAAACAGGGGGCACGAGCAGTACTTC,CASVQNRGHEQYF,NA,TRBV2,TRBJ2-7,TRBD1,13
TGTGCCAGCAGTCCCTCTCGAGGGCAGTTCTCACCCCTCCACTTT,CASSPSRGQFSPLHF,few,TRBV5-8,TRBJ1-6,NA,15
TGTGCCAGCTCACCAGAGGGAAGCTCTGGAAACACCATATATTTT,CASSPEGSSGNTIYF,NA,TRBV18,TRBJ1-3,NA,15
TGTGCCAGCTCACCCTCAGGGACTTCTGGAAACACCATATATTTT,CASSPSGTSGNTIYF,NA,TRBV18,TRBJ1-3,NA,15